One T cell receptor beta chain is described in this entry. What it recognizes is unknown. V was cut by 6 bases and J by 7 bases, with 19 bases left in between. The germline CDR1 and CDR2 sequences are KGHSH and LQKENI. The CDR3 contains 15 residues. These data come from a study of cytomegalovirus exposure and HLA in healthy donors. General study findings and limits: Diagnosis of cytomegalovirus status made by the classifier reportedly showed high specificity and sensitivity.

Repertoires were generated with immunoSEQ multiplex PCR, while TCRdb's copy carries only in-frame clones and drops some. The repertoire holds fewer than 150,000 clones, around 89% seen once, with approximately 1.8% in the top ten. The sequence was collected from a man younger than 35 in good health and CMV-seronegative. Sample: PBMCs. This sequence joins TRBV18 and TRBJ2-1, with D possibly being TRBD2 (7 bases). CDR3 loop: CASSSFSEGGNEQFF. CDR3 DNA: TGTGCCAGCTCCTCCTTCAGTGAGGGGGGGAATGAGCAGTTCTTC.